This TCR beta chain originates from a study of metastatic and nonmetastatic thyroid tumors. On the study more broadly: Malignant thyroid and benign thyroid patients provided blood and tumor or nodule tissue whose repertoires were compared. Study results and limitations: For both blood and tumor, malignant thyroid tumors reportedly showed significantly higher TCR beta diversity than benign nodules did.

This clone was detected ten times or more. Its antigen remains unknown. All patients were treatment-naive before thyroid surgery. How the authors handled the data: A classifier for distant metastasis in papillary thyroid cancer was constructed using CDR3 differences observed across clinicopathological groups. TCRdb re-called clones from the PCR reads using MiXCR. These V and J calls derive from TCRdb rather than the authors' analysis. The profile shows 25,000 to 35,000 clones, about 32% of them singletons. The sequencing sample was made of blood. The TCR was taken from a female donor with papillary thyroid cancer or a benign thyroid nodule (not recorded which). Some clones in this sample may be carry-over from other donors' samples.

DNA for the CDR3: TGCGCCAGCAGGGGGGAGATAAACAATGAGCAGTTCTTC. Encoded protein: CASRGEINNEQFF. V and J are TRBV5-1 and TRBJ2-1; D possibly matches TRBD1 or TRBD2 (5 bases each). The length of the CDR3 is 13 residues. Deletions cut 5 bases from V and 5 bases from J, with 11 bases between. Germline CDR1 SGHRS, CDR2 YFSETQ.